The 19 T cell receptor beta chains below all came from one sample that was sequenced in a study of T cells in women clearing cervical HPV infection. Produced via immunoSEQ multiplex PCR; TCRdb's table is partial and in-frame only. Its table lists roughly 30,000 clones. What was sequenced was blood buffy coat. These receptors were collected from a woman between 18 and 70 years old with a cervical HPV16 infection that either progressed to CIN3+ or cleared (not recorded which).

Remarks on this clone: The CDR3 extends 3 residues past the end of the read, so its final part is completed from the germline J gene. This sequence joins TRBV7-8 and TRBJ1-1, with a tentative D call TRBD1 (5 bases). From germline, CDR1 is SGHVS and CDR2 FQNEAQ. CDR3 length: 14 amino acids. The sequenced part of the CDR3 DNA is TGTGCCAGCAGCTTAGCGACATCGGGGGTCGAA. This gives the protein CASSLATSGVE. The full CDR3 protein is CASSLATSGVEAFF.

Concerning this clone itself: Coverage ceases 3 residues before the CDR3 finishes, and the germline J gene fills in the end. This sequence joins TRBV10-3 and TRBJ2-7; D remains ambiguous. The CDR3 runs to 15 residues. Germline-derived CDR1 and CDR2 are ENHRY and SYGVKD. V was clipped by 3 bases and J by 0 bases, with 12 bases between them. This CDR3 reads CAISDAQINSYEQYF. The sequenced CDR3 bases are TGTGCCATCAGTGACGCACAGATCAACTCCTACGAG.

Worth noting for this clone: The read ends 3 residues shy of where the CDR3 ends; the end is completed using the germline J gene. The V gene is TRBV19, the J gene TRBJ2-1; 11 nucleotides line up with TRBD2. The CDR3 runs to 16 residues. The germline CDR1 and CDR2 sequences are LNHDA and SQIVND (reference sequence). After removal of 7 bases from V and 5 bases from J, the junction contained 10 bases not matched to a gene. Incomplete CDR3 DNA: TGTGCCAGTACCCCTCAAGGGACTAGCGGCCACAATGAG. Its translation: CASTPQGTSGHNE. The CDR3, in full, reads CASTPQGTSGHNEQFF.

Turning to this clone: The read halts 3 residues ahead of the CDR3 end, with the missing end drawn from the germline J gene. The gene calls are TRBV7-9 and TRBJ1-2, with TRBD1 identical over 10 bases. V shed 6 bases, J shed 3 bases, and the junction held 7 bases outside the gene matches. Germline CDR1 and CDR2: SEHNR and FQNEAQ (reference sequence). This CDR3 has 15 amino acids. CDR3 DNA (partial): TGTGCCAGCAGACCCCGACAGGGGGCGTACTATGGC. Its protein product is CASRPRQGAYYG. The whole CDR3 sequence is CASRPRQGAYYGYTF.

A note on this clone: The sequence runs out 3 residues before the end of the CDR3; the remainder is reconstructed from the germline J gene. The chain is built from TRBV6-2 or TRBV6-3 and TRBJ1-1; D is ambiguous. Germline CDR1 and CDR2: MNHEY and SVGEGT. The CDR3 covers 11 residues. V lost 5 bases and J lost 2, with 3 bases in between. Here the CDR3 reads CASSTNTEAFF. Partial CDR3 DNA: TGTGCCAGCAGTACTAACACTGAA.

Details on this clone: The read falls 3 residues short of the CDR3 end, and the missing part is taken from the germline J gene. The rearrangement joins TRBV20-1 to TRBJ1-4; tentative D call: TRBD1 (5 bases). This CDR3 has 12 amino acids. Per germline, CDR1 DFQATT and CDR2 SNEGSKA (reference sequence). The sequenced CDR3 bases are TGCAGTGCTAGGGATCAGGGCGTTGGA. Translation gives CSARDQGVG. From start to end, the CDR3 is CSARDQGVGLFF.

On this clone: Read coverage stops 3 residues before the CDR3 terminus; the germline J gene supplies the remainder. The rearrangement links TRBV10-3 to TRBJ1-2, with 10 bases lining up with TRBD1. The CDR3 runs 12 residues. Germline CDR1 ENHRY, CDR2 SYGVKD. CDR3 bases read: TGTGCCAACATGGACAGGGGGGGAGGC. Translation gives CANMDRGGG. The complete CDR3 sequence is CANMDRGGGYTF.

With respect to this clone: Read coverage stops 3 residues before the CDR3 terminus; the germline J gene supplies the remainder. The chain has TRBV19 and TRBJ1-2; the D gene is possibly TRBD1 (6 bases). Germline-derived CDR1 and CDR2 are LNHDA and SQIVND (reference sequence). The CDR3 runs to 15 residues. The sequenced part of the CDR3 DNA is TGTGCCAGTAGTGACAGGACTAGCTCCTACAATGAC. Protein product: CASSDRTSSYND. The entire CDR3 is CASSDRTSSYNDYTF.

About this clone: The CDR3 extends 3 residues past the end of the read, so its final part is completed from the germline J gene. The chain carries TRBV20-1 and TRBJ2-1; D perhaps matches TRBD1 (6 bases). Germline V lookup: CDR1 DFQATT, CDR2 SNEGSKA (reference sequence). The CDR3 length is 14 residues. The ends were cut back, 6 bases at V and 6 bases at J, with 18 bases in the middle. Incomplete CDR3 DNA: TGCAGTGCCAGTACAGGGTCTCAGGTCAATGAG. Its translation is CSASTGSQVNE. The whole CDR3 protein is CSASTGSQVNEQFF.

Comment on this clone: The read falls 3 residues short of the CDR3 end, and the missing part is taken from the germline J gene. The chain couples TRBV20-1 to TRBJ2-1; 10 positions agree with TRBD2. V lost 0 bases and J lost 7; bases outside the gene matches: 9. The CDR3 runs 16 residues. From germline, CDR1 is DFQATT and CDR2 SNEGSKA (reference sequence). CDR3 sequence: CSARDLKLAGTNEQFF. The part of the CDR3 DNA that was read is TGCAGTGCTAGAGATCTCAAACTAGCGGGAACTAATGAG.

In regard to this clone: Read coverage stops 3 residues before the CDR3 terminus; the germline J gene supplies the remainder. The V gene is TRBV7-9, the J gene TRBJ2-4, with D perhaps matching TRBD1 (6 bases). This CDR3 is built from 13 residues. Germline CDR1 SEHNR, CDR2 FQNEAQ (reference sequence). CDR3 protein: CASSLGQVYGQYF. The DNA read from the CDR3 is TGTGCCAGCAGCTTAGGACAGGTCTATGGT.

A word on this clone: The read ends 3 residues early relative to the CDR3; the germline J gene fills the gap. The chain employs TRBV7-9 and TRBJ2-3; a weak D match, TRBD1 (5 bases). The CDR3 has 15 amino acids. Looked up from germline, CDR1 is SEHNR and CDR2 is FQNEAQ (reference sequence). Partial CDR3 DNA: TGTGCCAGCAGCTTAAGGTCCAGGGCGGAAGAGACG. It specifies CASSLRSRAEET. Given in full, the CDR3 is CASSLRSRAEETQYF.

For this clone: The observed sequence ends 3 residues before the CDR3 terminus, with the missing tail filled in from the germline J gene. The chain combines TRBV7-2 with TRBJ1-2; D remains ambiguous. Germline values: CDR1 SGHTA, CDR2 FQGNSA. The CDR3 totals 15 residues. Partial CDR3 DNA: TGTGCCAGCAGCTACGACTCTCCCTACTCCTACGAC. Its protein product is CASSYDSPYSYD. The whole CDR3 is CASSYDSPYSYDYTF.

As to this clone: The CDR3 goes on 3 residues after the read ends, and that part is filled in from the germline J gene. Other DNA sequences in the same sample also yield this CDR3. This rearrangement joins TRBV11-3 to TRBJ1-2, with a weak D call TRBD1 (5 bases). Germline V CDR1 and CDR2: SGHNT, YENEEA. CDR3 size: 13 residues. CDR3 in amino acids: CASSFGSQAGYTF. The DNA read from the CDR3 is TGTGCCAGCAGCTTCGGATCTCAAGCAGGG.

Concerning this clone itself: The read terminates 3 residues before the CDR3 end, so the remaining end is supplied by the germline J gene. The J gene is TRBJ1-1, the V gene TRBV19; TRBD1 aligns across 8 bases. Germline CDR1 LNHDA, CDR2 SQIVND (reference sequence). This CDR3 region has 13 residues. V lost 3 bases and J lost 5; bases outside the gene matches: 2. The CDR3 bases that were read are TGTGCCAGTAGTATTGACAGGGGAACTGAA. Residues: CASSIDRGTE. The full CDR3 is CASSIDRGTEAFF.

For this clone: The sequence runs out 3 residues before the end of the CDR3; the remainder is reconstructed from the germline J gene. V is TRBV7-9 and J is TRBJ2-7, with 8 bases that match TRBD2. This CDR3 has 15 amino acids. The J segment lost 0 bases and the V segment lost 5 bases, leaving 6 bases of the junction unmatched. Germline V gene sequence: CDR1 SEHNR, CDR2 FQNEAQ (reference sequence). The CDR3 protein is CASSPSGPSSYEQYF. The CDR3 DNA, read in part, is TGTGCCAGCAGCCCTAGCGGGCCCAGCTCCTACGAG.

Regarding this clone: The read terminates 3 residues ahead of where the CDR3 ends, so the germline J gene completes it. This chain uses TRBV18 with TRBJ1-2; the D gene is possibly TRBD1 (6 bases). CDR3 length: 17 residues. Germline lookup yields CDR1 KGHSH and CDR2 LQKENI. The CDR3 here is CASSQNIRDIIKNIYTF. CDR3 DNA, as far as it was read: TGTGCCAGCTCACAAAACATCCGGGACATCATAAAAAACATC.

Comment on this clone: The read gets to within 3 residues of the CDR3 end, and the germline J gene fills in the rest. The chain couples TRBV14 to TRBJ2-2, with D perhaps TRBD2 (5 bases). Trimming removed 2 bases from V and 7 bases from J, with 11 bases in between. The CDR3 has 14 residues. The germline gives CDR1 SGHDN, CDR2 FVKESK. CDR3: CASSQTRAGGELFF. The CDR3 DNA, read in part, is TGTGCCAGCAGCCAAACTAGGGCTGGCGGGGAG. The full variable domain, with the rest looked up from reference TRBV14 and TRBJ2-2, is EAGVTQFPSHSVIEKGQTVTLRCDPISGHDNLYWYRRVMGKEIKFLLHFVKESKQDESGMPNNRFLAERTGGTYSTLKVQPAELEDSGVYFCASSQTRAGGELFFGEGSRLTVL.

The CDR3 here is CASSEARVSYNSPLHF. Partial CDR3 DNA: TGTGCCAGCAGTGAAGCGAGGGTGAGCTATAATTCACCC. The V call is TRBV6-1, the J call TRBJ1-6; D not certain. The missing CDR3 end, 3 residues past where the read stops, is filled in from the germline J gene. The CDR3 runs to 16 residues. From germline, CDR1 is MNHNS and CDR2 SASEGT. Trimming stripped 0 bases from V and 3 bases from J, with 9 bases between.